Following are 15 T cell receptor beta chains from one sample sequenced in a study of Ad26.COV2.S vaccination and SARS-CoV-2 variants. Assay used: immunoSEQ multiplex PCR; TCRdb lists only in-frame clones, some missing. This sample has approximately 460,000 clones; about nine tenths occur once, and the top ten carry over 1.5%. Treatment reported: some 20 received Ad26.COV2.S at low or high dose, single or two shots; 5 received placebo; per-sample allocation not given. Repertoires come from day 63 after the first vaccine or placebo injection. Here the sequenced sample was peripheral blood, taken in a trial of Ad26.COV2.S vaccine versus placebo. Receptors originate from a person between 18 and 65 years old who received the Ad26.COV2.S COVID-19 vaccine or a placebo.

CDR3 sequence (DNA): TGTGCCAGCAGTTTCTCAGGGACGGATGAAAAACTGTTTTTT. Protein product: CASSFSGTDEKLFF. The chain couples TRBV27 to TRBJ1-4, with D perhaps matching TRBD1 (5 bases). The CDR3 covers 14 residues. Per germline, CDR1 MNHEY and CDR2 SMNVEV (reference sequence). V was shortened by 3 bases and J by 6 bases, with 11 bases between the two germline ends.

This clone was detected a few times. The chain uses TRBV3-1 (or the pseudogene TRBV3-2) and TRBJ2-2, with a possible D match to TRBD2 (6 bases). The CDR3 length is 16 residues. The germline CDR1 and CDR2 sequences are LGHDT and YNNKEL (reference sequence). V lost 4 bases and J 4 bases, leaving 16 bases between the germline ends. The CDR3 nucleotides are TGTGCCAGCAGCCCCTGGGGAGGCCAAACCACCGGGGAGCTGTTTTTT. Its protein product is CASSPWGGQTTGELFF.

This clone was recorded only once. The chain recombines TRBV18 with TRBJ2-5; tentatively, D is TRBD1 (6 bases). CDR1 and CDR2 from the germline V gene are KGHSH and LQKENI. This CDR3 comprises 14 residues. V lost 4 bases and J 1 base, leaving 10 bases between the germline ends. As DNA, the CDR3 is TGTGCCAGCTCACGGGACAAGATCCAAGAGACCCAGTACTTC. It translates to CASSRDKIQETQYF.

The table lists this clone with a count of one. This sequence joins TRBV5-1 and TRBJ1-1; 11 bases align to TRBD1. The length of the CDR3 is 15 residues. The J segment lost 6 bases and the V segment lost 4 bases, leaving 8 bases of the junction unmatched. Germline values: CDR1 SGHRS, CDR2 YFSETQ. The CDR3 coding sequence is TGCGCCAGCAGCCAACGGACAGGGGGCGATTCTGAAGCTTTCTTT. Residues: CASSQRTGGDSEAFF. The whole variable domain, filled in from reference TRBV5-1 and TRBJ1-1, reads KAGVTQTPRYLIKTRGQQVTLSCSPISGHRSVSWYQQTPGQGLQFLFEYFSETQRNKGNFPGRFSGRQFSNSRSEMNVSTLELGDSALYLCASSQRTGGDSEAFFGQGTRLTVV.

Only one count was recorded for this clone. The chain recombines TRBV7-8 with TRBJ2-1, with 10 bases fitting TRBD2. Germline V lookup: CDR1 SGHVS, CDR2 FQNEAQ. Trimming at V came to 5 bases and at J to 9 bases, leaving 13 bases not matched to a gene. CDR3 size: 16 residues. CDR3 region: CASSLFGLAAISEQFF. CDR3 coding DNA: TGTGCCAGCAGCCTCTTCGGACTAGCGGCGATCAGTGAGCAGTTCTTC.

The chain employs TRBV5-1 and TRBJ1-1; D is ambiguous. Germline lookup yields CDR1 SGHRS and CDR2 YFSETQ. V gave up 4 bases and J gave up 5 bases, with 18 bases separating them. The CDR3 covers 15 residues. In nucleotides, the CDR3 is TGCGCCAGCAGCCCCAGAAGGAACTTGAGGACTGAAGCTTTCTTT. It is translated as CASSPRRNLRTEAFF.

CDR3: CATSTDRSSGANVLTF. CDR3 sequence (DNA): TGTGCCACCAGCACGGACCGAAGCTCGGGGGCCAACGTCCTGACTTTC. The chain joins TRBV15 to TRBJ2-6; D not resolved. The CDR3 loop spans 16 amino acids. V was clipped by 4 bases and J by 4 bases, with 14 bases between them. Germline V gene sequence: CDR1 LNHNV, CDR2 YYDKDF (reference sequence). Drawing the rest from reference TRBV15 and TRBJ2-6, the complete variable domain is DAMVIQNPRYQVTQFGKPVTLSCSQTLNHNVMYWYQQKSSQAPKLLFHYYDKDFNNEADTPDNFQSRRPNTSFCFLDIRSPGLGDTAMYLCATSTDRSSGANVLTFGAGSRLTVL.

The V gene is TRBV19, the J gene TRBJ1-5; TRBD1 agrees at 9 bases. The CDR3 consists of 19 residues. The J segment lost 1 base and the V segment lost 1 base, leaving 11 bases of the junction unmatched. From germline, CDR1 is LNHDA and CDR2 SQIVND (reference sequence). The CDR3 is CASSIVLGQGFESNQPQHF. CDR3 bases: TGTGCCAGTAGTATAGTATTAGGACAGGGGTTTGAGAGCAATCAGCCCCAGCATTTT.

This clone was recorded only once. The chain joins TRBV2 to TRBJ1-1; no definite D call. Trimming removed 5 bases at V and 0 bases at J, with 13 bases between. Germline CDR1 and CDR2: SNHLY and FYNNEI. The CDR3 is 15 residues long. The CDR3 coding sequence is TGTGCCAGCAGTTTACAGACACTGATGAACACTGAAGCTTTCTTT. It codes for CASSLQTLMNTEAFF.

Only one count was recorded for this clone. This chain links TRBV28 with TRBJ1-3; D is unclear. The germline V gene has CDR1 MDHEN and CDR2 SYDVKM. Trimming pared 3 bases from V and 1 base from J, leaving 13 bases between. The CDR3 extends over 16 amino acids. CDR3 sequence: CASSLWADHSGNTIYF. The CDR3, as DNA: TGTGCCAGCAGTTTGTGGGCAGACCATTCTGGAAACACCATATATTTT.

This chain uses TRBV24-1 with TRBJ2-7, with D tentatively TRBD1 (7 bases). The CDR3 length is 14 residues. Trimming removed 4 bases at V and 6 bases at J, with 15 bases between. Germline loops: CDR1 KGHDR, CDR2 SFDVKD. The CDR3 DNA follows: TGTGCCACCAGTGACCCGGGGGCAGGGGGCGAGCAGTACTTC. Translation: CATSDPGAGGEQYF.

The genes are TRBV27 and TRBJ2-1; D gene uncertain. Germline V gene lookup returns CDR1 MNHEY and CDR2 SMNVEV (reference sequence). V was cut by 6 bases and J by 0 bases, with 9 bases left in between. This CDR3 contains 14 residues. CDR3 nucleotide sequence: TGTGCCAGCAGAAGGCTAACCTCCTACAATGAGCAGTTCTTC. Translated, it gives CASRRLTSYNEQFF.

The V gene is TRBV27, the J gene TRBJ2-2; 12 bases agree with TRBD2. Germline V gene data show CDR1 as MNHEY and CDR2 as SMNVEV (reference sequence). The CDR3 consists of 16 residues. V gave up 5 bases and J gave up 7 bases; unmatched junction bases: 8. The CDR3 loop reads CASSITSGRRSGELFF. CDR3 DNA sequence: TGTGCCAGCAGTATAACTAGCGGGAGGCGCAGCGGGGAGCTGTTTTTT.

The rearrangement links TRBV7-2 to TRBJ1-2; a weak D match, TRBD1 (5 bases). V was clipped by 5 bases and J by 8 bases, with 15 bases between them. The germline CDR1 and CDR2 sequences are SGHTA and FQGNSA. The CDR3 is made up of 13 amino acids. The CDR3 DNA is TGTGCCAGCAGCCCAATCCCAGGGTACGGCTACACCTTC. Its translation is CASSPIPGYGYTF.

The sample holds a few counts of this clone. V gene TRBV10-1 combines with J gene TRBJ1-2, with 10 bases identical to TRBD1. Germline lookup yields CDR1 WNHNN and CDR2 SYGVQD (reference sequence). The length of the CDR3 is 17 residues. The J segment lost 4 bases and the V segment lost 6 bases, leaving 14 bases of the junction unmatched. This CDR3 is CASRQERQGAPGYGYTF. The CDR3 region has the DNA TGCGCCAGCAGACAAGAGAGACAGGGGGCGCCGGGCTATGGCTACACCTTC.